The 20 T cell receptor beta chains below come from one sample, sequenced in a study of technical replicates of blood from a handful of donors. Libraries were prepared by immunoSEQ multiplex PCR; TCRdb keeps only in-frame clonotypes and omits some of them. This table holds tens of thousands of clones, under 96% found once. Sequenced material: T cells isolated from PBMCs. The receptor source for this set is a human donor in good health.

This chain uses TRBV28 with TRBJ2-7; D possibly corresponds to TRBD2 (6 bases). The CDR3 is 16 residues long. Germline V gives CDR1 MDHEN, CDR2 SYDVKM. V was clipped by 2 bases and J by 2 bases, with 16 bases between them. DNA for the CDR3: TGTGCCAGCAGTTTAGATATGGGGGGTCCCACCTACGAGCAGTACTTC. Translating gives CASSLDMGGPTYEQYF.

The rearrangement links TRBV6-5 to TRBJ2-5, with D maybe TRBD2 (5 bases). CDR3 size: 14 residues. Germline CDR1 is MNHEY and CDR2 is SVGAGI. Between the trimmed V and J ends, which lost 4 bases and 2 bases, there was a span of 11 bases. The CDR3 loop reads CASSSSWTQETQYF. CDR3 coding DNA: TGTGCCAGCAGTTCCTCATGGACTCAAGAGACCCAGTACTTC.

V and J are TRBV19 and TRBJ2-7; D remains ambiguous. Germline V gene data show CDR1 as LNHDA and CDR2 as SQIVND (reference sequence). The V end lost 3 bases, the J end lost 5 bases, and 17 bases lay between the germline ends. This CDR3 region has 15 residues. CDR3 sequence: CASSIVTTNEDEQYF. CDR3 DNA: TGTGCCAGTAGTATCGTTACTACTAACGAGGACGAGCAGTACTTC.

The chain links TRBV6-5 to TRBJ2-7; the D is unclear. With 0 bases removed from V and 3 bases from J, the gap between germline ends came to 15 bases. Germline V gene data show CDR1 as MNHEY and CDR2 as SVGAGI. The CDR3 loop spans 16 amino acids. The CDR3 coding sequence is TGTGCCAGCAGTTACTCCACACTACGAGGATACTACGAGCAGTACTTC. Amino acid sequence: CASSYSTLRGYYEQYF.

This chain joins TRBV5-4 and TRBJ1-1; D is unclear. V dropped 0 bases and J dropped 6 bases, with 12 bases sitting between them. This CDR3 is built from 14 residues. Germline V gene lookup returns CDR1 SGHNT and CDR2 YYREEE (reference sequence). CDR3 bases: TGTGCCAGCAGCTTGGGAACGGGTCGTGCTGAAGCTTTCTTT. It encodes CASSLGTGRAEAFF.

The rearrangement joins TRBV11-2 to TRBJ2-1, with 9 bases aligning to TRBD2. Trimming took 5 bases from V and 7 from J; bases not matched to a gene: 9. The CDR3 has 15 residues. Germline V gene lookup returns CDR1 SGHAT and CDR2 FQNNGV. In DNA form, the CDR3 reads TGTGCCAGCAGCCTTCAGCGGGAGGAGTGGAATGAGCAGTTCTTC. Its translation: CASSLQREEWNEQFF.

The V and J genes are TRBV28 and TRBJ2-7; D is unclear. Trimming took off 1 base at V and 5 bases at J, with 6 bases between the two ends. CDR1 and CDR2 (germline): MDHEN, SYDVKM. This CDR3 is built from 12 residues. CDR3 nucleotides: TGTGCCAGCAGTTTATCCGTAAACGAGCAGTACTTC. It encodes CASSLSVNEQYF. Full variable domain (missing parts from reference TRBV28 and TRBJ2-7): DVKVTQSSRYLVKRTGEKVFLECVQDMDHENMFWYRQDPGLGLRLIYFSYDVKMKEKGDIPEGYSVSREKKERFSLILESASTNQTSMYLCASSLSVNEQYFGPGTRLTVT.

J is TRBJ2-7 and V is TRBV29-1, with D perhaps matching TRBD2 (6 bases). Trimming took 5 bases from V and 3 from J, leaving 14 bases between them. Germline loops: CDR1 SQVTM, CDR2 ANQGSEA. The CDR3 contains 13 residues. The CDR3 is CSVPGLGGYEQYF. The CDR3, as DNA: TGCAGCGTTCCGGGACTGGGGGGCTACGAGCAGTACTTC.

The chain uses TRBV6-1 and TRBJ2-3, with TRBD2 matching 8 bases. V lost 9 bases, J lost 8 bases, and 10 bases stayed unmatched. The CDR3 length is 13 residues. Germline lookup yields CDR1 MNHNS and CDR2 SASEGT. CDR3 nucleotides: TGTGCCAGGGTGGCGGGGGGCTCGGGTACGCAGTATTTT. It codes for CARVAGGSGTQYF.

The gene calls are TRBV11-2 and TRBJ2-1; 10 bases line up with TRBD1. The CDR3 sequence is 17 residues long. The germline gives CDR1 SGHAT, CDR2 FQNNGV. The V and J ends lost 1 base and 3 bases, in that order; junction bases with no gene match: 6. The CDR3 is CASSLGLGQGIYNEQFF. Written as DNA, the CDR3 is TGTGCCAGCAGCTTAGGCCTGGGACAGGGGATCTACAATGAGCAGTTCTTC.

The chain couples TRBV4-1 to TRBJ1-2, with D tentatively TRBD1 (6 bases). Germline-derived CDR1 and CDR2 are MGHRA and YSYEKL. This CDR3 has 18 residues. Between the trimmed V and J ends, which lost 2 bases and 6 bases, there was a span of 25 bases. The CDR3 DNA is TGCGCCAGCAGCCAACCCACGCGGGGACAAGGGGGGGGAGATGGCTACACCTTC. It is translated as CASSQPTRGQGGGDGYTF.

The V call is TRBV4-1, the J call TRBJ1-5; D perhaps matches TRBD1 (6 bases). Trimming stripped 2 bases from V and 4 bases from J, with 15 bases between. The germline gives CDR1 MGHRA, CDR2 YSYEKL. CDR3 length: 16 residues. DNA for the CDR3: TGCGCCAGCAGCCAACCTTTATGGGGGCTAAATCAGCCCCAGCATTTT. This gives the protein CASSQPLWGLNQPQHF.

The CDR3 sequence is CASSLTAYQPQHF. The CDR3 DNA reads TGTGCCAGCAGTTTGACAGCTTATCAGCCCCAGCATTTT. This chain connects TRBV28 to TRBJ1-5; a possible D gene is TRBD1 (5 bases). V was cut by 3 bases and J by 5 bases, with 8 bases left in between. The CDR3 runs to 13 residues. CDR1 MDHEN and CDR2 SYDVKM come from the germline V gene.

The V call is TRBV7-8, the J call TRBJ2-7, with 12 positions matching TRBD2. Germline values: CDR1 SGHVS, CDR2 FQNEAQ. Germline trimming cut 6 bases from V and 0 bases from J; bases unmatched to any gene: 3. This CDR3 is 15 amino acids long. CDR3 DNA: TGTGCCAGCAGAGAGGGACTAGCGGGCTCCTACGAGCAGTACTTC. Protein product: CASREGLAGSYEQYF. The whole variable domain, filled in from reference TRBV7-8 and TRBJ2-7, reads GAGVSQSPRYKVAKRGQDVALRCDPISGHVSLFWYQQALGQGPEFLTYFQNEAQLDKSGLPSDRFFAERPEGSVSTLKIQRTQQEDSAVYLCASREGLAGSYEQYFGPGTRLTVT.

This chain connects TRBV10-3 to TRBJ2-1, with TRBD1 matching over 10 bases. The CDR3 consists of 13 residues. After removal of 7 bases from V and 7 bases from J, the junction contained 4 bases not matched to a gene. Germline CDR1 ENHRY, CDR2 SYGVKD. CDR3 nucleotides: TGTGCCATCACTGGGACAGGGGCAAATGAGCAGTTCTTC. Its translation: CAITGTGANEQFF.

V usage is TRBV11-1 and J usage is TRBJ2-1, with TRBD2 matching 11 bases. The V and J ends lost 6 bases and 7 bases, in that order; junction bases with no gene match: 5. The CDR3 spans 14 residues. Germline V gene lookup returns CDR1 SGHAT and CDR2 FQDESV (reference sequence). CDR3: CASRLRLAGNEQFF. The CDR3 DNA reads as TGTGCCAGCAGACTGAGACTAGCGGGGAATGAGCAGTTCTTC.

The chain couples TRBV7-9 to TRBJ1-2; D might be TRBD1 (6 bases). The ends were cut back, 0 bases at V and 4 bases at J, with 9 bases in the middle. The germline CDR1 and CDR2 sequences are SEHNR and FQNEAQ (reference sequence). The CDR3 spans 14 residues. CDR3 sequence reads: CASSLARDTYGYTF. The CDR3 nucleotides read TGTGCCAGCAGCTTAGCGAGGGACACCTATGGCTACACCTTC.

The chain combines TRBV6-1 with TRBJ1-2; D unresolved. The CDR3 is 14 amino acids. V lost 3 bases and J 4 bases, leaving 12 bases between the germline ends. CDR1 is MNHNS and CDR2 is SASEGT in the germline V gene. Here the CDR3 reads CASSDHTLFYGYTF. DNA for the CDR3: TGTGCCAGCAGTGATCATACACTATTCTATGGCTACACCTTC.

The V and J genes are TRBV13 and TRBJ2-2; TRBD2 is a possible D gene (7 bases). V dropped 0 bases and J dropped 5 bases, with 10 bases sitting between them. Germline lookup yields CDR1 PRHDT and CDR2 FYEKMQ (reference sequence). This CDR3 region has 15 residues. The CDR3 sequence: CASSLGQGGTGELFF. The CDR3, as DNA: TGTGCCAGCAGCTTAGGACAGGGAGGGACCGGGGAGCTGTTTTTT.

This chain connects TRBV9 to TRBJ2-2; 7 bases map to TRBD2. The CDR3 runs to 16 residues. Trimming cost V 0 bases and J 4 bases; bases outside gene matches: 6. Per the germline V gene, CDR1 is SGDLS and CDR2 is YYNGEE. The CDR3 loop is CASSVAWREFTGELFF. Written as DNA, the CDR3 is TGTGCCAGCAGCGTAGCTTGGCGGGAGTTCACCGGGGAGCTGTTTTTT.